The sequence of this T cell receptor beta chain was determined in a study of cytomegalovirus exposure and HLA in healthy donors. On this clone itself: Its antigen is unidentified.

Whole-study results and caveats: Three chains linked to CMV were shown in vitro to be specific for CMV antigens.

The method was immunoSEQ multiplex PCR; TCRdb's version includes in-frame clones alone and lacks a portion of them. In the table there are under 300,000 clones, 75% to 90% of which are singletons. V gave up 0 bases and J gave up 2 bases; unmatched junction bases: 7. This CDR3 is built from 16 residues. CDR1 and CDR2 (germline): MGHRA, YSYEKL. The TCR sequence derives from a woman aged 25 to 45 in good health and CMV-seropositive. Sequenced material: PBMCs. The chain carries TRBV4-1 and TRBJ2-7, with 7 bases aligning to TRBD2. The CDR3, as DNA: TGCGCCAGCAGCCAAGAAAGCGGGGACTCTCCCTACGAGCAGTACTTC. Translating gives CASSQESGDSPYEQYF.